This T cell receptor (beta chain) was found in a study of PD-L1 blockade in urothelial cancer (dated by TCRdb to the late 2010s). For the wider study: Therapy was started in about 2014 for all patients, and atezolizumab 1,200 mg was administered intravenously every 3 weeks. An exploratory multi-omic analysis was conducted of the somatic, immune and clinical correlates of response to PD-L1 blockade with atezolizumab in urothelial cancer. Durable clinical benefit was achieved by nine patients but not by the remaining 20. In the same patients who had TCR sequencing, pretreatment tumors also underwent whole exome sequencing and RNA sequencing. Progression-free survival longer than 6 months counted as durable clinical benefit, and TCR features were additionally tested against both progression-free and overall survival. Some 30 patients had pretreatment blood TCR-seq, some 25 had at least one posttreatment blood collection, and some 25 had tumor TCR-seq. An ECOG performance status of 0 or 1 was recorded for the patients, and 0 to 3 prior chemotherapy regimens had been received by the patients. Blood samples yielded a median of roughly 140,000 T cells and roughly 83,000 unique TCRs, with median clonality roughly 0.082. Twenty-five of 29 patients were identified as males with urothelial cancer of bladder origin, and a prior smoking history was reported by 18 of 29 patients. Blood samples were analyzed at 3 weeks after treatment start (second dose) and at 6 weeks after treatment start. TCR sequencing covered pretreatment tumor samples and matched, serially collected peripheral blood taken before and after atezolizumab treatment. What the authors observed across the whole study: Small sample size (n of about 30) and many exploratory analyses mean the results are intended to be hypothesis-generating. A pretreatment peripheral blood TCR clonality below the median was linked to improved progression-free and overall survival. Greater expansion of tumor-associated TCR clones in peripheral blood 3 weeks after the start of treatment was observed in patients with durable benefit (n ≈ 22, p = 0.022).

A cohort of about 30 patients with locally advanced or metastatic urothelial carcinoma, treated at Memorial Sloan Kettering on a trial protocol, was included. Peripheral blood mononuclear cells were collected from each patient pretreatment and during treatment, giving between 1 and 8 total time points per patient. The Qiagen DNeasy Blood extraction kit was used to purify genomic DNA from total PBMCs and tumor samples. PBMCs were collected pretreatment and during treatment, and were isolated and stored as previously described. The table lists this clone with a count of one. There is no known antigen for this receptor. No base qualities exist here, and no much larger clone lies one base off it. Synthetic TCR analog templates were spiked into each PCR so that absolute template abundance could be estimated from read counts. TCRbeta CDR3 regions were amplified from genomic DNA with bias-controlled V and J gene primers using the immunoSEQ assay. Sequencing of rearranged TCRbeta segments was performed at approximately 20X coverage. Under the source paper's analysis protocol: Clustering was used to correct sequencing errors, and CDR3s were annotated against IMGT so that V, D and J genes could be assigned. Out-of-frame and stop-codon sequences were excluded, and only productive TCRbeta rearrangements were used in downstream analyses. Clonality was computed as one minus Shannon entropy normalized by the log of the number of unique productive sequences. Fisher's exact test with Benjamini-Hochberg correction, using a cutoff of adjusted p below 0.01, was how clones that differed between time points or between blood and tumor were identified. TCRdb carries this immuneACCESS record with in-frame sequences only. Its versions omit some clonotypes, under half of them owing to an unresolved V gene in the studies checked, with the rest unexplained. V and J calls and clone size follow that table, whereas D and trimming were derived from the DNA. Here the sample has tens of thousands of clones; more than 70% occur a single time. Roughly 2.9% of the sample rests with the top ten.

This TCR was sampled from a middle-aged man with urothelial cancer. Sequenced here: PBMCs, sampled around atezolizumab (anti-PD-L1) treatment.

The CDR3: CASKNKGQPFVNEQFF. Read as DNA, the sequence is TGTGCCAGTAAAAATAAGGGACAGCCCTTCGTCAATGAGCAGTTCTTC. The chain links TRBV6-6 with TRBJ2-1; TRBD1 fits 7 bases in the junction. The CDR3 has 16 amino acids, counting the end cysteine and phenylalanine. Only the CDR3 part of the read is kept: 48 bases, read in frame from the first base. The germline V gene (reference sequence) gives CDR1 as MNHNY and CDR2 as SVGAGI. Germline trimming amounts to 9 bases on V and 6 bases on J, with 17 as the count of junction bases outside the gene matches.